This T cell receptor (beta chain) was identified in a study of blood T cell repertoires in COVID-19. Study overall: Sources were T cells, B-cell-depleted T cells, or PBMCs; the material itself was cDNA or gDNA.

TCRdb keeps only in-frame clones here, not all; method: immunoSEQ multiplex PCR. The data contain 270,000 or so clones, approximately 90% of them seen just once; the ten biggest clones take up approximately 2.4%. Germline V CDR1 and CDR2: SGHRS, YFSETQ. Trimming took 5 bases from V and 4 from J, leaving 16 bases between them. The CDR3 runs 16 residues. Sequenced material: PBMCs or T cells enriched from blood (not recorded which). This chain connects TRBV5-1 to TRBJ1-6; D possibly corresponds to TRBD1 (6 bases). The origin of this receptor is a woman in her forties with acute COVID-19. The CDR3 nucleotides read TGCGCCAGCAGTTTAACGACAGGAGCTTATAATTCACCCCTCCACTTT. Translated, it gives CASSLTTGAYNSPLHF.